One and the same sample provided the 32 T cell receptor beta chains below, sequenced in a study of CD8+CD57+ T cells in acquired aplastic anemia. Flow cytometry had shown expanded CD8+CD57+ cells in the patients chosen for sequencing. Genomic DNA was employed as the template in profiling TCR beta VDJ and CDR3. TCRdb called the reads again in MiXCR, with one record for every CDR3 protein. The table shows 210,000 or so distinct CDR3 sequences, with about half occurring only once. The sequencing sample was made of sorted CD4+, CD8+, or CD8+CD57+ T cells (not recorded which) from PBMCs. These receptors all stem from a human donor with aplastic anemia.

The gene calls are TRBV29-1 and TRBJ1-2; no firm D call. The CDR3 totals 8 residues. Per the germline V gene, CDR1 is SQVTM and CDR2 is ANQGSEA. The CDR3 loop reads CGDYGYTF. The DNA of the CDR3 is TGCGGGGACTATGGCTACACCTTC.

This rearrangement joins TRBV6-5 to TRBJ2-1; 13 nucleotides line up with TRBD2. CDR3 size: 18 residues. V trimming: 2 bases; J trimming: 5 bases; junction bases outside the gene matches: 9. Germline V gene sequence: CDR1 MNHEY, CDR2 SVGAGI. As DNA, the CDR3 is TGTGCCAGCAGTTACGGCCAAGAACTAGCGGGGGGGAACAATGAGCAGTTCTTC. This encodes CASSYGQELAGGNNEQFF.

This clonotype has a handful of counts. A much more abundant neighbour one base away suggests this may be a read error. For the CDR3, the DNA is TGTGCCAGCACCCAATGGGAAGACTACACCTTC. This sequence encodes CASTQWEDYTF. The chain is built from TRBV7-9 and TRBJ1-2; D unclear. CDR3 length: 11 amino acids. Trimming took off 7 bases at V and 10 bases at J, with 13 bases between the two ends. Germline values: CDR1 SEHNR, CDR2 FQNEAQ (reference sequence).

The genes are TRBV10-1 and TRBJ1-2, with unresolved D. The V gene's germline CDR1 is WNHNN and CDR2 SYGVQD (reference sequence). The CDR3 has 12 amino acids. Trimming removed 3 bases at V and 1 base at J, with 3 bases between. For the CDR3, the DNA is TGCGCCAGCAGTGAAGATAACTATGGCTACACCTTC. Its translation: CASSEDNYGYTF.

This clonotype was detected many times. The J gene is TRBJ2-7, the V gene TRBV3-1; 10 bases agree with TRBD1. The CDR3 is 14 residues long. After removal of 3 bases from V and 2 bases from J, the junction contained 1 base not matched to a gene. CDR1 is LGHDT and CDR2 is YNNKEL in the germline V gene (reference sequence). CDR3 in DNA: TGTGCCAGCAGCCACGGGACAGGGGCCTACGAGCAGTACTTC. It encodes CASSHGTGAYEQYF.

The J gene is TRBJ1-6, the V gene TRBV15; D may be TRBD1 (6 bases). Germline CDR1 reads LNHNV; CDR2 reads YYDKDF (reference sequence). V was clipped by 0 bases and J by 6 bases, with 12 bases between them. This CDR3 spans 16 amino acids. This chain's CDR3 is CATSRELDRGNSPLHF. The CDR3 coding sequence is TGTGCCACCAGCAGAGAACTGGACAGAGGTAATTCACCCCTCCACTTT.

The chain links TRBV6-5 to TRBJ2-7; no clear D gene. This CDR3 has 12 residues. Germline assignment: CDR1 MNHEY and CDR2 SVGAGI. V lost 11 bases, J lost 6 bases, and 17 bases lay in between. CDR3 in amino acids: CAPPWPVAEQYF. The CDR3 DNA reads TGTGCCCCACCGTGGCCCGTCGCCGAGCAGTACTTC.

Regarding this clonotype: A read error may account for a junction end that differs from germline. The chain employs TRBV5-1 and TRBJ1-4; D unclear. CDR1 and CDR2 (germline): SGHRS, YFSETQ. The CDR3 length is 13 residues. CDR3 sequence: CASSVGDDEKLFF. DNA for the CDR3: TGTGCCAGCAGCGTAGGCGACGATGAAAAACTGTTTTTT. The full variable domain, rest sourced from reference TRBV5-1 and TRBJ1-4, is KAGVTQTPRYLIKTRGQQVTLSCSPISGHRSVSWYQQTPGQGLQFLFEYFSETQRNKGNFPGRFSGRQFSNSRSEMNVSTLELGDSALYLCASSVGDDEKLFFGSGTQLSVL.

Many counts were recorded for this clonotype. J is TRBJ1-2 and V is TRBV5-8, with 10 bases fitting TRBD1. Germline V lookup: CDR1 SGHTS, CDR2 YDEGEE. V was pared by 3 bases and J by 8 bases, with 1 base of the junction left unmatched. There are 12 residues in the CDR3. CDR3 nucleotides: TGTGCCAGCAGCTGGGACAGGGGCGGCTACACCTTC. It yields the protein CASSWDRGGYTF. The full variable domain, its missing parts supplied by reference TRBV5-8 and TRBJ1-2, is EAGVTQSPTHLIKTRGQQATLRCSPISGHTSVYWYQQALGLGLQFLLWYDEGEERNRGNFPPRFSGRQFPNYSSELNVNALELEDSALYLCASSWDRGGYTFGSGTRLTVV.

The chain uses TRBV9 and TRBJ2-7; 7 bases are a match to TRBD1. V lost 4 bases and J lost 3; bases outside the gene matches: 13. Germline CDR1 and CDR2: SGDLS and YYNGEE. The CDR3 is made up of 16 amino acids. DNA for the CDR3: TGTGCCAGCAGCACAAATATGGGACAGCGAGTCTACGAGCAGTACTTC. This translates into CASSTNMGQRVYEQYF. The full variable domain, completed using reference TRBV9 and TRBJ2-7, is DSGVTQTPKHLITATGQRVTLRCSPRSGDLSVYWYQQSLDQGLQFLIQYYNGEERAKGNILERFSAQQFPDLHSELNLSSLELGDSALYFCASSTNMGQRVYEQYFGPGTRLTVT.

There are many counts of this clonotype. The chain's CDR3 is CASSLADSLGYTEAFF. The CDR3, as DNA: TGCGCCAGCAGCTTGGCGGACAGCCTAGGGTACACTGAAGCTTTCTTT. The chain recombines TRBV5-1 with TRBJ1-1; possible D gene TRBD1, 6 bases. The CDR3 totals 16 residues. Per the germline V gene, CDR1 is SGHRS and CDR2 is YFSETQ. The germline V and J ends were trimmed by 0 bases and 3 bases, with 15 bases remaining between them.

The J gene is TRBJ1-4, the V gene TRBV2; no definite D call. The germline CDR1 and CDR2 sequences are SNHLY and FYNNEI. V was clipped by 3 bases and J by 5 bases, with 10 bases between them. This CDR3 is built from 14 residues. This CDR3 is CASSDGARNEKLFF. For the CDR3, the DNA is TGTGCCAGCAGTGACGGAGCTCGAAATGAAAAACTGTTTTTT. Full variable domain (rest looked up from reference TRBV2 and TRBJ1-4): EPEVTQTPSHQVTQMGQEVILRCVPISNHLYFYWYRQILGQKVEFLVSFYNNEISEKSEIFDDQFSVERPDGSNFTLKIRSTKLEDSAMYFCASSDGARNEKLFFGSGTQLSVL.

The chain has TRBV10-3 and TRBJ1-1, with TRBD1 matching 11 bases. The V gene end was trimmed by 10 bases and the J gene end by 1 base; junction bases not matched to a gene: 8. The germline V gene encodes CDR1 ENHRY and CDR2 SYGVKD. The CDR3 has 15 residues. Written as DNA, the CDR3 is TGTGCCAGCAGAACCGGGACAGGGGGGAACACTGAAGCTTTCTTT. This translates into CASRTGTGGNTEAFF.

This clonotype occurred many times. The genes are TRBV4-1 and TRBJ1-5; 7 positions match TRBD1. The CDR3 consists of 18 residues. The germline V gene encodes CDR1 MGHRA and CDR2 YSYEKL. The V and J ends lost 3 bases and 0 bases, in that order; junction bases with no gene match: 11. DNA of the CDR3: TGCGCCAGCAGCCACCCCTGGGGAGGGGGCCTTAGCAATCAGCCCCAGCATTTT. Encoded protein: CASSHPWGGGLSNQPQHF.

This clonotype was counted at least ten times. The rearrangement uses TRBV3-1 and TRBJ2-7, with 9 bases aligning to TRBD1. The germline V gene encodes CDR1 LGHDT and CDR2 YNNKEL (reference sequence). V lost 3 bases and J lost 3; bases outside the gene matches: 6. The CDR3 loop spans 15 amino acids. Written as DNA, the CDR3 is TGTGCCAGCAGCCACCCCCTGGGACAGGGCTACGAGCAGTACTTC. Protein product: CASSHPLGQGYEQYF.

This clonotype was counted many times. This rearrangement joins TRBV5-1 to TRBJ2-3; the match to TRBD2 covers 13 bases. Germline V gene sequence: CDR1 SGHRS, CDR2 YFSETQ. This CDR3 has 18 residues. Trimming at V came to 6 bases and at J to 0 bases, leaving 10 bases not matched to a gene. The chain's CDR3 is CASTPGLAGDPSTDTQYF. As DNA, the CDR3 is TGCGCCAGCACCCCCGGACTAGCGGGGGACCCTAGCACAGATACGCAGTATTTT.

This clonotype occurred once. The V gene is TRBV7-9, the J gene TRBJ1-3; D is unresolved. Germline V lookup: CDR1 SEHNR, CDR2 FQNEAQ (reference sequence). The CDR3 totals 16 residues. Between the trimmed V and J ends, which lost 2 bases and 0 bases, there was a span of 11 bases. The CDR3 spells CASSLRRTDSGNTIYF. CDR3 DNA sequence: TGTGCCAGCAGCTTACGGCGGACTGACTCTGGAAACACCATATATTTT.

The chain uses TRBV7-9 and TRBJ2-7, with 7 nucleotides matching TRBD2. Trimming at V came to 4 bases and at J to 7 bases, leaving 4 bases not matched to a gene. Per germline, CDR1 SEHNR and CDR2 FQNEAQ (reference sequence). This CDR3 region has 12 residues. The CDR3 DNA reads as TGTGCCAGCAGCTACGTCGGGGGGGAGCAGTACTTC. This translates into CASSYVGGEQYF.

This clonotype was detected many times. J is TRBJ1-4 and V is TRBV20-1; D gene ambiguous. The V end lost 1 base, the J end lost 3 bases, and 9 bases lay between the germline ends. The CDR3 runs 14 residues. The germline V gene has CDR1 DFQATT and CDR2 SNEGSKA (reference sequence). This chain's CDR3 is CSARGALSNEKLFF. CDR3 coding DNA: TGCAGTGCTAGAGGGGCACTCTCTAATGAAAAACTGTTTTTT.

The V call is TRBV20-1, the J call TRBJ2-5, with 12 positions matching TRBD2. The CDR3 runs 15 residues. V dropped 3 bases and J dropped 4; count of bases not matched to a gene: 6. Germline CDR1 reads DFQATT; CDR2 reads SNEGSKA (reference sequence). The CDR3 is CSARPPGLAGETQYF. CDR3 nucleotide sequence: TGCAGTGCTAGGCCCCCGGGACTAGCGGGAGAGACCCAGTACTTC.

The rearrangement links TRBV9 to TRBJ2-7; D may be TRBD1 (6 bases). This CDR3 has 16 residues. Trimming cost V 4 bases and J 2 bases, with 19 bases left between them. Per the germline V gene, CDR1 is SGDLS and CDR2 is YYNGEE. The CDR3 is CASSQGPGVSPYEQYF. CDR3 sequence (DNA): TGTGCCAGCAGCCAAGGTCCAGGGGTCTCCCCCTACGAGCAGTACTTC.

V is TRBV12-3 or TRBV12-4 and J is TRBJ2-7; 14 nucleotides line up with TRBD2. J lost 7 bases, V lost 4 bases, and 9 bases had no gene match. The length of the CDR3 is 16 residues. The chain's CDR3 is CASSSLTSGGAEEQYF. The CDR3 nucleotides are TGTGCCAGCAGTTCCTTGACTAGCGGGGGGGCGGAAGAGCAGTACTTC.

The rearrangement uses TRBV2 and TRBJ2-3, with D perhaps given as TRBD1 or TRBD2 (5 bases each). Trimming pared 8 bases from V and 6 bases from J, leaving 15 bases between. The CDR3 runs 13 residues. Germline V gives CDR1 SNHLY, CDR2 FYNNEI. DNA of the CDR3: TGTGCCAGCGGGGACGGGGCCCCCGATACGCAGTATTTT. Its protein product is CASGDGAPDTQYF.

This clonotype was detected ten times or more. The rearrangement links TRBV2 to TRBJ2-1, with 13 bases matching TRBD2. The CDR3 consists of 15 residues. V trimming: 5 bases; J trimming: 7 bases; junction bases outside the gene matches: 5. CDR1 SNHLY and CDR2 FYNNEI come from the germline V gene. The CDR3 nucleotides are TGTGCCAGCAGTCAAACTAGCGGGGGGGCAAATGAGCAGTTCTTC. It encodes CASSQTSGGANEQFF.

This clonotype was detected ten times or more. The chain has TRBV5-8 and TRBJ1-2; the D gene is possibly TRBD1 (6 bases). The V end was cut by 0 bases, the J end by 2 bases, with 11 bases between. The germline V gene has CDR1 SGHTS and CDR2 YDEGEE. CDR3 length: 15 residues. The DNA for the CDR3 is TGTGCCAGCAGCTTGGAAGGCAGGGGAAACTATGGCTACACCTTC. This encodes CASSLEGRGNYGYTF. Full variable domain (rest looked up from reference TRBV5-8 and TRBJ1-2): EAGVTQSPTHLIKTRGQQATLRCSPISGHTSVYWYQQALGLGLQFLLWYDEGEERNRGNFPPRFSGRQFPNYSSELNVNALELEDSALYLCASSLEGRGNYGYTFGSGTRLTVV.

This clonotype was seen at least ten times. The chain combines TRBV20-1 with TRBJ1-6; D is unresolved. Trimming took 0 bases from V and 5 from J, leaving 14 bases between them. The CDR3 is made up of 16 amino acids. Per the germline V gene, CDR1 is DFQATT and CDR2 is SNEGSKA (reference sequence). CDR3 residues: CSARDPRASDNSPLHF. The CDR3 nucleotides are TGCAGTGCTAGAGATCCCCGAGCCTCGGATAATTCACCCCTCCACTTT.

This clonotype has at least ten counts. The chain links TRBV5-1 to TRBJ1-4; the match to TRBD1 covers 10 bases. Germline CDR1 is SGHRS and CDR2 is YFSETQ. The CDR3 totals 13 residues. V gave up 5 bases and J gave up 10 bases; unmatched junction bases: 5. The CDR3 DNA reads TGCGCCAGCAGGGGGACAGGGGAGTCAAAACTGTTTTTT. This gives the protein CASRGTGESKLFF.

The chain recombines TRBV6-1 with TRBJ2-2, with TRBD1 matching over 9 bases. This CDR3 region has 17 residues. Germline-derived CDR1 and CDR2 are MNHNS and SASEGT. The V and J ends lost 2 bases and 4 bases, in that order; junction bases with no gene match: 8. In DNA form, the CDR3 reads TGTGCCAGCAGTGAAACCCCGGGACAGGGATCCACCGGGGAGCTGTTTTTT. The encoded protein is CASSETPGQGSTGELFF.

The sample holds many counts of this clonotype. This sequence joins TRBV7-2 and TRBJ2-3; 8 bases align to TRBD2. Germline CDR1 is SGHTA and CDR2 is FQGNSA. The V segment lost 1 base and the J segment 8 bases; nucleotides outside the gene matches: 8. The CDR3 has 15 amino acids. The CDR3 loop is CASSLGGGSRGTQYF. CDR3 in DNA: TGTGCCAGCAGCTTAGGCGGGGGGTCTCGGGGTACGCAGTATTTT. Drawing the rest from reference TRBV7-2 and TRBJ2-3, the complete variable domain is GAGVSQSPSNKVTEKGKDVELRCDPISGHTALYWYRQSLGQGLEFLIYFQGNSAPDKSGLPSDRFSAERTGGSVSTLTIQRTQQEDSAVYLCASSLGGGSRGTQYFGPGTRLTVL.

This clonotype has a single count. One end of the junction varies from germline; a read error may be responsible. V usage is TRBV7-9 and J usage is TRBJ2-2, with 12 bases fitting TRBD2. The germline V gene has CDR1 SEHNR and CDR2 FQNEAQ (reference sequence). The CDR3 runs 17 residues. For the CDR3, the DNA is TGTGCCAGCAGCCCTAGACTAGCGGGGGCGAGGGCCGGGGAGCTGCTTTTT. It translates to CASSPRLAGARAGELLF.

The chain couples TRBV20-1 to TRBJ2-1; D not certain. The V and J ends lost 3 bases and 6 bases respectively, with 12 bases between them. The CDR3 is made up of 13 amino acids. Germline CDR1 is DFQATT and CDR2 is SNEGSKA (reference sequence). CDR3 sequence (DNA): TGCAGTGCTAGGTCGCCCGGAAGCAATGAGCAGTTCTTC. It translates to CSARSPGSNEQFF.

This sequence joins TRBV25-1 and TRBJ1-3; tentative D call: TRBD1 (6 bases). CDR3 length: 14 residues. Trimming pared 6 bases from V and 4 bases from J, leaving 13 bases between. Germline assignment: CDR1 MGHDK and CDR2 SYGVNS. The CDR3 bases are TGTGCCAGCAGCTTGGGAGGACAGGGAAACACCATATATTTT. Its translation: CASSLGGQGNTIYF.